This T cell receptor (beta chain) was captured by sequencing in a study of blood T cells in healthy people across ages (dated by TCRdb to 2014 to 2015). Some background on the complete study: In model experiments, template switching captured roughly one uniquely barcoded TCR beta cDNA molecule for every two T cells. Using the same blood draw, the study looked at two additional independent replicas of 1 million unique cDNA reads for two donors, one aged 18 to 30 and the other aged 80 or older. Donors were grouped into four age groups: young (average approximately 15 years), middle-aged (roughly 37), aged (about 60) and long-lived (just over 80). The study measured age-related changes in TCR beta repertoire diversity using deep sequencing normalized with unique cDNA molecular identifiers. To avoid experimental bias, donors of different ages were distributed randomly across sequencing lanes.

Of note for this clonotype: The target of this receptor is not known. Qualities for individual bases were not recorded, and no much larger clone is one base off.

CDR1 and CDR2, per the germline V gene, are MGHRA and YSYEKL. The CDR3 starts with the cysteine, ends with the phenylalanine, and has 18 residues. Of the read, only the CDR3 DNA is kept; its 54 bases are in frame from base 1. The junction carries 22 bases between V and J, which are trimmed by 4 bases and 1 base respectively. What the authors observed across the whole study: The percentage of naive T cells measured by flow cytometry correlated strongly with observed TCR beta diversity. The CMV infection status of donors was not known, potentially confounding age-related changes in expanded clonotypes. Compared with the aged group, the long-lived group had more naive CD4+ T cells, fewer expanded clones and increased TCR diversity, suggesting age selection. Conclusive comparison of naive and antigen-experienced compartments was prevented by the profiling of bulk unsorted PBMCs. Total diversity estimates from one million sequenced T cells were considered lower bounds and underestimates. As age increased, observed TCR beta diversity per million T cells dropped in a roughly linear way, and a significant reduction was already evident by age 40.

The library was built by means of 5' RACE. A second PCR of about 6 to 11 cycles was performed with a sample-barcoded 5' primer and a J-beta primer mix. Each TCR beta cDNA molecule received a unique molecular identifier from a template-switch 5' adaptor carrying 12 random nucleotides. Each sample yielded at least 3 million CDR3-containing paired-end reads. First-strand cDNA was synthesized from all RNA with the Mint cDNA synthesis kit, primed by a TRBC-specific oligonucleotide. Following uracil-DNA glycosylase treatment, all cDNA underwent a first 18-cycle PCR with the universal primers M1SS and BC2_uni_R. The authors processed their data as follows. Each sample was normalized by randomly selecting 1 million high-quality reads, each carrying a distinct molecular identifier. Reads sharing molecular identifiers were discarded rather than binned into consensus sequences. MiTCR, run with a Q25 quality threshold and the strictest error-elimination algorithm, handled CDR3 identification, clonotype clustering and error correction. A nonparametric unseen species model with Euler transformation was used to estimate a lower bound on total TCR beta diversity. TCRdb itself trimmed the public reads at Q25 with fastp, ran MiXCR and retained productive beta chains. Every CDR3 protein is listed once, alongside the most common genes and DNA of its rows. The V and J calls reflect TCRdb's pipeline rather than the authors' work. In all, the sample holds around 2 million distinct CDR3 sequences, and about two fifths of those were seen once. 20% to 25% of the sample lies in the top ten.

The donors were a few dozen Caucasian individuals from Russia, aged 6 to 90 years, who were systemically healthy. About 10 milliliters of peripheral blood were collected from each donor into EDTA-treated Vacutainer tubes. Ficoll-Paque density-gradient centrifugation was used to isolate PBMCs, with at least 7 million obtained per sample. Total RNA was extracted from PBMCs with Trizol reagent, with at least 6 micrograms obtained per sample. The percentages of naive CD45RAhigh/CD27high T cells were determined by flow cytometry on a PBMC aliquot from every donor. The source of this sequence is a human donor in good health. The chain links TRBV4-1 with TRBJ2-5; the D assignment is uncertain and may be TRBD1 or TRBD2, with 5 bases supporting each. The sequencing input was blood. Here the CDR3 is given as CASSPLPGTSPPQETQYF. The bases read TGCGCCAGCAGCCCTCTCCCCGGGACCTCGCCTCCCCAAGAGACCCAGTACTTC.